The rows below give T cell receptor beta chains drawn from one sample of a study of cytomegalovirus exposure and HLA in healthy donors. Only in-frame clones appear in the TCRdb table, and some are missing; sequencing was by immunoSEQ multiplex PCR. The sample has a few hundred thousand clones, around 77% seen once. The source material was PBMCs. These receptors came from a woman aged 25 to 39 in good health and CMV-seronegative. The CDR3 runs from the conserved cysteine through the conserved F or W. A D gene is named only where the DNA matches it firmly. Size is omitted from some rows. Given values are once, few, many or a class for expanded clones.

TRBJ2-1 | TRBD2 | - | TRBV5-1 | TGCGCCAGCAGCTTTACTAGCGGGGCTGCAATAGAGCAGTTCTTC | CASSFTSGAAIEQFF
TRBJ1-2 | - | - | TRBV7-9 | TGTGCCAGCAGCTTAATGACAGACCTAAACTATGGCTACACCTTC | CASSLMTDLNYGYTF
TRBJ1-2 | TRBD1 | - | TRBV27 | TGTGCCAGCTACCCGGGACCGGGACAGGGACCAAAGAACTATGGCTACACCTTC | CASYPGPGQGPKNYGYTF
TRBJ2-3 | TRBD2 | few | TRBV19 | TGTGCCAGTAGTCCGAGAGGACTAGGATCAGATACGCAGTATTTT | CASSPRGLGSDTQYF
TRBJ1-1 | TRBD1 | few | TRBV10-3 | TGTGCCATCAGGTCCCCTCCGACAGGGGAGCCGGATGAAGCTTTCTTT | CAIRSPPTGEPDEAFF
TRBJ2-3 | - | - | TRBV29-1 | TGCAGCGTTGTTGAGGTAAACGGGGAACGCCTTTTGGATACGCAGTATTTT | CSVVEVNGERLLDTQYF
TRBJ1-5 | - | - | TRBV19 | TGTGCCAGTAGTATTCGGCCAGGGGTGAACGTTTATAGCAATCAGCCCCAGCATTTT | CASSIRPGVNVYSNQPQHF
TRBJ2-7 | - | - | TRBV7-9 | TGTGCCAGCAGCGAAACCCGGAGCGTCGAGCAGTACTTC | CASSETRSVEQYF
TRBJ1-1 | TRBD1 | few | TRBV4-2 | TGTGCCAGCAGCCAAGGTGACAGGGGGAACACTGAAGCTTTCTTT | CASSQGDRGNTEAFF
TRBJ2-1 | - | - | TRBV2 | TGTGCCAGCATCTGGAAACGGGGTAATGAGCAGTTCTTC | CASIWKRGNEQFF
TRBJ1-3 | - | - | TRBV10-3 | TGTGCCATCAGTGAGCAGGGACAACACTCTGGAAACACCATATATTTT | CAISEQGQHSGNTIYF
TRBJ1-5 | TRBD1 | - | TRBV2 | TGTGCCAGCAGTCCTCGGACAGGGGGATATCAGCCCCAGCATTTT | CASSPRTGGYQPQHF
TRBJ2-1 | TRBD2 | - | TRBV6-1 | TGTGCCAGCAGTGAAACGGGAGGTTACAATGAGCAGTTCTTC | CASSETGGYNEQFF
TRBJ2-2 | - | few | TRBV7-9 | TGTTCCAGCAGCCAGGGACAACTCAACACCGGGGAGCTGTTTTTT | CSSSQGQLNTGELFF
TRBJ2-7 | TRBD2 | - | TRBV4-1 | TGCGCCAGCAGCCAAGTGGGAAGCGGGAGGGCCGACGAGCAGTACTTC | CASSQVGSGRADEQYF
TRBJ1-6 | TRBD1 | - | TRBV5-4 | TGTGCCAGCAGCTTGCTGAGGGGGCGATCTGATAATTCACCCCTCCACTTT | CASSLLRGRSDNSPLHF
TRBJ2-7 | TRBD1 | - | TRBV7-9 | TGTGCCAGCAGCACCTTGGGACAGGGACGGTACTTC | CASSTLGQGRYF
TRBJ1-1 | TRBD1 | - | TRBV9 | TGTGCCAGCAGCCTAAATACCGGTAGTCTACATTTGGGACAGGGGGCTGAAGCTTTCTTT | CASSLNTGSLHLGQGAEAFF
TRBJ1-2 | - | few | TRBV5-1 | TGCGCCAGCAGCTTGTCGCACGGTTTCTATGGCTACACCTTC | CASSLSHGFYGYTF
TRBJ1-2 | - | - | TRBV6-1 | TGTGCCAGCAGTGAAATCGGTGGCTACACCTTC | CASSEIGGYTF
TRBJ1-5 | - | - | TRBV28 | TGTGCCATAAACAGAGATAGCAATCAGCCCCAGCATTTT | CAINRDSNQPQHF
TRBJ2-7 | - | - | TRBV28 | TGTGCCAGCAGACCGGGACACCTCTTTTACGAGCAGTACTTC | CASRPGHLFYEQYF
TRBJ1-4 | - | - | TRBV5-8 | TGTGCCAGCAGAAGGCGGAGGGAAAAACTGTTTTTT | CASRRRREKLFF
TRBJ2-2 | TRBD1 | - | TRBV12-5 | TGTGCTAGTGGTTCCCCTCCGACAGGGGCGGACACCGGGGAGCTGTTTTTT | CASGSPPTGADTGELFF
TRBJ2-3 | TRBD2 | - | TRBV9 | TGTGCCAGCAGCGCCGGACTAGCGGGCTTAACAGATACGCAGTATTTT | CASSAGLAGLTDTQYF
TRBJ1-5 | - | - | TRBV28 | TGTGCCAGCAGTACTGTAGCGAGCAATCAGCCCCAGCATTTT | CASSTVASNQPQHF
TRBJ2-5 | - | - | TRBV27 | TGTGCCAGCAGTTTGACCGGGGGAGAGACCCAGTACTTC | CASSLTGGETQYF
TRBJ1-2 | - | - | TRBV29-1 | TGCAGCGTTGGTAGCTACACCTTC | CSVGSYTF
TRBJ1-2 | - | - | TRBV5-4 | TGTGCCAGCACCGAGCGAGGGGGGGCGGGCTATGGCTACACCTTC | CASTERGGAGYGYTF
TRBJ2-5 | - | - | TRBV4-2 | TGTGCCAGCAGCCAAGACGTAGAGGAAGAACAAGAGACCCAGTACTTC | CASSQDVEEEQETQYF
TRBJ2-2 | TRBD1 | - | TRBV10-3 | TGTGCCATCAGTGAGAGGGGACAGGAGTACACCGGGGAGCTGTTTTTT | CAISERGQEYTGELFF
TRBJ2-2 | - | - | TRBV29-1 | TGCAGCATGCGTGGGAGCACCGGGGAGCTGTTTTTT | CSMRGSTGELFF
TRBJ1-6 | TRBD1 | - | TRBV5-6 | TGTGCCAGCAGCTACCGGGACAGTAATTCACCCCTCCACTTT | CASSYRDSNSPLHF
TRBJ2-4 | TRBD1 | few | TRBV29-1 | TGCAGCGCAGAGACAGGGATACGCATTCAGTACTTC | CSAETGIRIQYF
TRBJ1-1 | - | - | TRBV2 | TGTGCCAGCAGTGATACACCGAACACTGAAGCTTTCTTT | CASSDTPNTEAFF
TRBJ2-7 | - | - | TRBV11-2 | TGTGCCAGCAGCTTAGATTGGCGGGGACCCGGCTCCTACGAGCAGTACTTC | CASSLDWRGPGSYEQYF
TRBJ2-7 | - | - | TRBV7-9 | TGTGCCAGCAGCTTAGCAGTGTCACGGGATCGTCCCTACGAGCAGTACTTC | CASSLAVSRDRPYEQYF
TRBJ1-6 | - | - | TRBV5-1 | TGCGCCAGCAGCTTGGTTCCGCGGGAGGGACCCCTCCACTTT | CASSLVPREGPLHF
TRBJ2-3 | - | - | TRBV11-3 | TGTGCCAGCAGCCCTGGACGGGAGAATACGCAGTATTTT | CASSPGRENTQYF
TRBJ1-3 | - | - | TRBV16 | TGTGCCAGCAGCCAAAGAGGGATCTCTGGAAACACCATATATTTT | CASSQRGISGNTIYF
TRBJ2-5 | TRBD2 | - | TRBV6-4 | TGTGCCAGCAGTGTAGATGGCGGGAGCCCAGAGACCCAGTACTTC | CASSVDGGSPETQYF
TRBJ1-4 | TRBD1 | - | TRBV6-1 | TGTGCCAGCAGTGTAGGGGGACAGGTTCAGTTTTTT | CASSVGGQVQFF
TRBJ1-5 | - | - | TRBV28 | TGTGCCAGCACCGGTCGCGGGTTAAACAATCAGCCCCAGCATTTT | CASTGRGLNNQPQHF
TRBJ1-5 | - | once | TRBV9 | TGTGCCAGCAGCCCCACCGGGGGGAACCAGCCCCAGCATTTT | CASSPTGGNQPQHF
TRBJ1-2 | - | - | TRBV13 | TGTGCCAGCAGCCGGGGAAATAACTATGGCTACACCTTC | CASSRGNNYGYTF
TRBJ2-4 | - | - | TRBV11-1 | TGTGCCAGCAGCTTAGGAGGTGCATATGGGGGGACGAAAAACATTCAGTACTTC | CASSLGGAYGGTKNIQYF
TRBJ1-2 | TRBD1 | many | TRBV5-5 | TGTGCCAGCAGCTTGGTAGGACAGGGGGACTATGGCTACACCTTC | CASSLVGQGDYGYTF
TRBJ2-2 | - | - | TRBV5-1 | TGCGCCAGCAGCTTTTGGCAGGGAACCGGGGAGCTGTTTTTT | CASSFWQGTGELFF
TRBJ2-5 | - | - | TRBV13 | TGTGCCAGCGGAGGGGTCCAAGAGACCCAGTACTTC | CASGGVQETQYF
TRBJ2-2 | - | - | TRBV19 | TGTGCCAGTAGTCCAGTAGGGACATCTAAGGCCGGGGAGCTGTTTTTT | CASSPVGTSKAGELFF
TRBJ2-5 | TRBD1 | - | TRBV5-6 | TGTGCCAGCAGCAATGCGCCGGGACAGGGAATTAAAGAGACCCAGTACTTC | CASSNAPGQGIKETQYF
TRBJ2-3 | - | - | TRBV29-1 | TGCAGTGGACAGTTTAGCACAGATACGCAGTATTTT | CSGQFSTDTQYF
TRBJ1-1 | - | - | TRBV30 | TGTGCCTGGGAACCTGACATGAACACTGAAGCTTTCTTT | CAWEPDMNTEAFF
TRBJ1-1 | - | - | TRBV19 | TGTGCCAGTAGTATGGGGGGGCGGACTGAAGCTTTCTTT | CASSMGGRTEAFF
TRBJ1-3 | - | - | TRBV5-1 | TGCGCCAGCAGCTCGACATCCCGGTTAAGTGGCCCTGGAAACACCATATATTTT | CASSSTSRLSGPGNTIYF
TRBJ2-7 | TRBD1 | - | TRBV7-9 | TGTTCCAGCAGCTACGTGACAGGGAGAACCTACGAGCAGTACTTC | CSSSYVTGRTYEQYF
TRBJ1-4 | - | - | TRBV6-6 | TGTGCCAGCAGTTACCAGGGTGGGGATGAAAAACTGTTTTTT | CASSYQGGDEKLFF
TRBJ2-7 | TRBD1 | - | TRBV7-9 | TGTGCCAGCAGCCCAATGACAGGGATGTCCTACGAGCAGTACTTC | CASSPMTGMSYEQYF
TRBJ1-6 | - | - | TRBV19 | TGTGCCAGTAGCATGGACAGTTTTAATTCACCCCTCCACTTT | CASSMDSFNSPLHF
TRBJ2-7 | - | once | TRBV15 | TGTGCCACCAGCAGAGATCAATCTCGGTTTTTCTACGAGCAGTACTTC | CATSRDQSRFFYEQYF